This T cell receptor beta chain derives from a study of cytomegalovirus exposure and HLA in healthy donors. Whole-study findings and limits: Among TCR beta chains, those listed as cytomegalovirus-associated numbered some 170. Among TCR sequences, most were rare, though some public TCRs appeared in many donors. Across donors, sequencing depth was assumed by presence/absence analyses to be roughly uniform. Under 20,000 TCR beta sequences were associated with HLA alleles at 0.05 false discovery rate in a later analysis.

The CDR3 totals 12 residues. V lost 2 bases to trimming and J lost 3 bases, with 2 bases between them. Germline V gene sequence: CDR1 SGHAT, CDR2 FQNNGV. This PCR relied on a set of 60 Vbeta primers and 13 Jbeta primers. Here immunoSEQ multiplex PCR was the method, and the copy in TCRdb shows in-frame clones only, minus some. The sample lists about 150,000 clones, 60% to 80% occurring once. Details on this clone: The antigen is not known.

Sequencing was carried out using PBMCs. The sequence was obtained from a woman aged 25 to 39 in good health and CMV-seronegative. The chain couples TRBV11-2 to TRBJ2-1; D unresolved. CDR3 in DNA: TGTGCCAGCAGCTTATACTACAATGAGCAGTTCTTC. It codes for CASSLYYNEQFF.